This T cell receptor beta chain was sequenced during a study of naive and memory T cell subsets. This clonotype appeared a few times. A much larger clone lies a single base off, so this may be a read error. Germline V lookup: CDR1 WSHSY, CDR2 SAAADI. V was pared by 8 bases and J by 4 bases, with 17 bases between. CDR3 size: 14 residues. Amplification of ligated cDNA took four PCR rounds with SP2 and nested alpha and beta constant primers. For blood and skin samples, reverse transcription used TCR alpha and beta constant primers. TCRdb called the 5' RACE reads again in MiXCR, with one record for every CDR3 protein. Of fewer than 40,000 distinct CDR3 sequences in the sample, approximately 15% are singletons; the top ten hold around 2.5%. An oligonucleotide containing a UMI was ligated to the 3' end of TCR cDNA.

V is TRBV10-2 and J is TRBJ1-1; perhaps TRBD1 as D (5 bases). This clonotype was obtained from a female donor in good health. The CDR3 sequence is CASRDSTRGTEAFF. The CDR3 region has the DNA TGCGCCAGCCGAGACAGTACTAGAGGCACTGAAGCTTTCTTT.